This is a list of T cell receptor beta chains from one sample in a study of blood T cell repertoires in COVID-19. The data were produced by immunoSEQ multiplex PCR, yet TCRdb's version contains in-frame clones alone and is incomplete. The sample has some 110,000 clones, roughly 80% seen once. What was sequenced was peripheral blood. The receptors were gathered from a woman of 80 years or more with acute or convalescent COVID-19. Each CDR3 is given with its conserved first and last residue. Each record gives: D gene, V gene, clone size, J gene, CDR3 DNA, CDR3 protein. A D gene is named only where the DNA matches it firmly. Clone size appears in some rows only: once, few, many, or a class for an expanded clone.

NA	TRBV11-3	NA	TRBJ2-3	TGTGCCAGCAGCTCTTCCGGGACACTCACAGATACGCAGTATTTT	CASSSSGTLTDTQYF
NA	TRBV19	NA	TRBJ1-4	TGTGCCAGTAGGGCAGGGAGGACCGAGGGTGAAAAACTGTTTTTT	CASRAGRTEGEKLFF
TRBD2	TRBV19	NA	TRBJ2-3	TGTGCCAGTAGTAGGCTAGCGGGACTGGGCACAGATACGCAGTATTTT	CASSRLAGLGTDTQYF
NA	TRBV24-1	NA	TRBJ2-3	TGTGCCACCAGTGATTTGTTGTCGGGAGGCACAGATACGCAGTATTTT	CATSDLLSGGTDTQYF
NA	TRBV5-6	NA	TRBJ2-1	TGTGCCAGCAGTCGTGATACGGACAGCTCTGACAATGAGCAGTTCTTC	CASSRDTDSSDNEQFF
NA	TRBV2	NA	TRBJ2-1	TGTGCCAGCAGTGAAGGGACAGCCGTTCGCACAAGGGGGCAGTTCTTC	CASSEGTAVRTRGQFF
NA	TRBV6-5	NA	TRBJ2-7	TGTGCCAGCAGTTACCCCGACAGGGCGGGGGAGCAGTACTTC	CASSYPDRAGEQYF
TRBD2	TRBV24-1	NA	TRBJ2-7	TGTGCCACCAGTCCGGCTCTAGCGGGAATAACCGAGCAGTACTTC	CATSPALAGITEQYF
NA	TRBV10-1	NA	TRBJ2-1	TGCGCCAGCAGTGAGTCGCGGGGTTCCCTCTACAATGAGCAGTTCTTC	CASSESRGSLYNEQFF
NA	TRBV5-8	NA	TRBJ1-2	TGTGCCAGCAGCCCCATCACAGGGCCCAGTACCCTCTATGGCTACACCTTC	CASSPITGPSTLYGYTF
NA	TRBV9	NA	TRBJ2-5	TGTGCCAGCAGCGTAGGAGGGAACCAAGAGACCCAGTACTTC	CASSVGGNQETQYF
TRBD1	TRBV6-5	NA	TRBJ2-5	TGTGCCAGCAGTTACCAGGGACAGGGGGGCGCGGCCCAGTACTTC	CASSYQGQGGAAQYF
TRBD2	TRBV3-1/TRBV3-2	NA	TRBJ2-2	TGTGCCAGCAGCCCCCGGACTAGCGGGAACACCGGGGAGCTGTTTTTT	CASSPRTSGNTGELFF
NA	TRBV10-3	NA	TRBJ1-2	TGTGCCATCAGTGAAGGTGACACGACCTATGGCTACACCTTC	CAISEGDTTYGYTF
TRBD2	TRBV6-6	NA	TRBJ2-3	TGTGCCAGCAGACGGACTAGCGGGAGAACCTCAGATACGCAGTATTTT	CASRRTSGRTSDTQYF
NA	TRBV5-1	NA	TRBJ2-1	TGCGCCAGCAACCCGCTCGGGACCTACAATGAGCAGTTCTTC	CASNPLGTYNEQFF
TRBD1	TRBV24-1	NA	TRBJ2-5	TGTGCCACCAGAGGGGACAGGGAGGACCAGTACTTC	CATRGDREDQYF
NA	TRBV29-1	NA	TRBJ1-2	TGCAGCGTTGTGGCGGATGGCTACACCTTC	CSVVADGYTF
TRBD2	TRBV9	once	TRBJ2-1	TGTGCCAGCAGCGTAGTGAGCGGGGGCTCCTACAATGAGCAGTTCTTC	CASSVVSGGSYNEQFF
TRBD2	TRBV7-9	many	TRBJ2-3	TGTGCCAGCAGCCCTAATAGCGGGAGTTTGGCAGATACGCAGTATTTT	CASSPNSGSLADTQYF
NA	TRBV27	NA	TRBJ2-2	TGTGCCAGCAGATTCAGCGGTGGGACCGGGGAGCTGTTTTTT	CASRFSGGTGELFF
NA	TRBV7-9	NA	TRBJ2-1	TGTGCCAGCAGCCCCCGGACTGGCTACAATGAGCAGTTCTTC	CASSPRTGYNEQFF
TRBD2	TRBV19	NA	TRBJ2-7	TGTGCCAGTAGTACCGGAGCGGGAGGGCCAAACGAGCAGTACTTC	CASSTGAGGPNEQYF
TRBD1	TRBV19	NA	TRBJ2-6	TGTGCCAGTAGTATCGCCGGGACAGGTTCCGGGGCCAACGTCCTGACTTTC	CASSIAGTGSGANVLTF
NA	TRBV7-9	NA	TRBJ1-4	TGTGCCAGCAGCTCACTGGCCGGGAGTAATGAAAAACTGTTTTTT	CASSSLAGSNEKLFF
NA	TRBV9	once	TRBJ2-3	TGTGCCAGCAGCGTAGTTGAGGGAACGCAGTATTTT	CASSVVEGTQYF
TRBD2	TRBV7-9	NA	TRBJ2-1	TGTGCCAGCAGCTTAGGGCTAGCGGGAGACCTCTCCTACAATGAGCAGTTCTTC	CASSLGLAGDLSYNEQFF
TRBD1	TRBV5-1	NA	TRBJ2-6	TGCGCCAGCAGCCAGGACAGGGCTGGGGCCAACGTCCTGACTTTC	CASSQDRAGANVLTF
TRBD1	TRBV18	NA	TRBJ1-5	TGTGCCAGCTCAAGTGACCGGGACAGGGGAGGACAGCCCCAGCATTTT	CASSSDRDRGGQPQHF
TRBD1	TRBV14	NA	TRBJ1-5	TGTGCCAGCAGCCAAGATTGGGACAGGTACGGAGCCCAGCATTTT	CASSQDWDRYGAQHF
NA	TRBV4-1	NA	TRBJ1-1	TGCGCCAGCAGCCAAGACCCTCGAGGCAGGAACACTGAAGCTTTCTTT	CASSQDPRGRNTEAFF
TRBD1	TRBV5-6	NA	TRBJ1-5	TGTGCCAGCAGCCTCCGGGACAGGGGTAGCAATCAGCCCCAGCATTTT	CASSLRDRGSNQPQHF
NA	TRBV10-3	NA	TRBJ2-1	TGTGCCATCAGTGCGGTAGCGGACAACAATGAGCAGTTCTTC	CAISAVADNNEQFF
TRBD2	TRBV3-1/TRBV3-2	NA	TRBJ2-2	TGTGCCAGCAGCCAGTTACTAGCGGGAGTGCTGTTTTTT	CASSQLLAGVLFF
TRBD1	TRBV15	NA	TRBJ1-5	TGTGCCACCAGCAGACCTTTCGGACAGGGGGCTCAGCCCCAGCATTTT	CATSRPFGQGAQPQHF
TRBD2	TRBV14	NA	TRBJ2-1	TGTGCCAGCAGCCAAGAAAGACTAAAGGGAGGGCGGTTCTTC	CASSQERLKGGRFF
NA	TRBV24-1	NA	TRBJ2-5	TGTGCCACCAGTGATCACACTAGCAAACAAGGGGAGACCCAGTACTTC	CATSDHTSKQGETQYF
TRBD1	TRBV19	NA	TRBJ2-5	TGTGCCAGTAGTAGAGGGACAGACCCCCAAGAGACCCAGTACTTC	CASSRGTDPQETQYF
TRBD2	TRBV3-1/TRBV3-2	NA	TRBJ2-2	TGTGCCAGCAGCCTGGGACCTAGCGGGAGGACCGGGGAGCTGTTTTTT	CASSLGPSGRTGELFF
TRBD2	TRBV5-1	NA	TRBJ2-1	TGCGCCACCGGGACTAGCGGGAGGGCAAAAAGTGAGCAGTTCTTC	CATGTSGRAKSEQFF
TRBD2	TRBV27	few	TRBJ2-2	TGTGCCATCCTCCCCCCAGCGGGAGCGGCCGGGGAGCTGTTTTTT	CAILPPAGAAGELFF
NA	TRBV29-1	NA	TRBJ1-1	TGCAGCGTACGAGTCCACCTTATGAACACTGAAGCTTTCTTT	CSVRVHLMNTEAFF
TRBD1	TRBV6-6	NA	TRBJ2-1	TGTGCCAGCAGTCGGGGGCGACAGGGGAACTACAATGAGCAGTTCTTC	CASSRGRQGNYNEQFF
TRBD1	TRBV5-1	NA	TRBJ1-1	TGCGCCAGCAGCCTACAGGGGGCATCGGGCACTGAAGCTTTCTTT	CASSLQGASGTEAFF
NA	TRBV5-1	NA	TRBJ2-7	TGCGCCAGCAGCACACAGGGGGGGCACTACGAGCAGTACTTC	CASSTQGGHYEQYF